These T cell receptor beta chains were read from a single sample in a study of blood T cell repertoires in COVID-19. Using immunoSEQ multiplex PCR, the repertoire was profiled, and TCRdb retains in-frame clones only, with some absent. The sample has 100,000 to 150,000 clones, around four fifths seen once. The specimen sequenced was peripheral blood. These receptors were taken from a human donor in a cohort sampled during active COVID-19. Each CDR3 is given with its conserved first and last residue. The D gene is left open where the match is weak. For some rows the clone size is stated as once, few or many, or as a class when expanded; others skip it.

few	TRBD2	TRBV20-1	TRBJ2-3	TGCAGTGCTAGTGTTAGTGGTTCGGGACTAGCGGGAGATACGCAGTATTTT	CSASVSGSGLAGDTQYF
.	TRBD1	TRBV28	TRBJ2-7	TGTGCCAGCAGTTCCGCTTCCGGGACAGAGACCTACGAGCAGTACTTC	CASSSASGTETYEQYF
.	TRBD1	TRBV5-1	TRBJ2-3	TGCGCCAGCAGCTCTCCCGGGACAGGGGCATCGGATACGCAGTATTTT	CASSSPGTGASDTQYF
.	TRBD2	TRBV19	TRBJ2-7	TGTGCCAGTAGTCTAGGCAGCGGGAGGGCTTACGAGCAGTACTTC	CASSLGSGRAYEQYF
.	TRBD1	TRBV5-6	TRBJ1-2	TGTGCCAGCAGCTTGGCAGGGGGCGGGAGCTACACCTTC	CASSLAGGGSYTF
.	TRBD2	TRBV3-1/TRBV3-2	TRBJ2-3	TGTGCCAGCAGCCCATTTCAGCGGGGGCCAACGGATACGCAGTATTTT	CASSPFQRGPTDTQYF
.	.	TRBV20-1	TRBJ2-5	TGCAGTGCTAGTAGGAGGCGGACTACCCAAGAGACCCAGTACTTC	CSASRRRTTQETQYF
few	.	TRBV6-6	TRBJ2-7	TGTGCCAGCAGTTACGATCGGGGAGTCGACGAGCAGTACTTC	CASSYDRGVDEQYF
few	TRBD2	TRBV7-3	TRBJ2-3	TGTGCCAGCAGCTCAGCGGGGGGCACAGATACGCAGTATTTT	CASSSAGGTDTQYF
.	TRBD2	TRBV11-2	TRBJ2-7	TGTGCCAGCAGCTCCTATTCGGGACTAGCGGGGGCCGAGCAGTACTTC	CASSSYSGLAGAEQYF
.	TRBD2	TRBV4-3	TRBJ2-3	TGCGCCAGCAGCCAAGATCGGGGCGGGGGGAGCACAGATACGCAGTATTTT	CASSQDRGGGSTDTQYF
once	.	TRBV10-3	TRBJ1-2	TGTGCCATCAGTGAGGAGGATGGCTACACCTTC	CAISEEDGYTF
few	.	TRBV10-3	TRBJ1-3	TGTGCCATCAGTGGGGCTAACCAGGGCCGTTTTGGAAACACCATATATTTT	CAISGANQGRFGNTIYF
.	.	TRBV4-1	TRBJ2-6	TGCGCCAGCAGCCACCCAAACGGCTCTGGGGCCAACGTCCTGACTTTC	CASSHPNGSGANVLTF
.	TRBD1	TRBV4-3	TRBJ2-3	TGCGCCAGCAGCCAAGAGGGCAGGGGGAATACGCAGTATTTT	CASSQEGRGNTQYF
.	.	TRBV19	TRBJ2-5	TGTGCCAGTAGTGGGTGGGCAGGTCAAGAGACCCAGTACTTC	CASSGWAGQETQYF
.	.	TRBV6-5	TRBJ2-3	TGTGCCAGCAGATTGGGACTTCTCGTCGGGGATACGCAGTATTTT	CASRLGLLVGDTQYF
.	TRBD2	TRBV7-8	TRBJ2-5	TGTGCCAGCAGCCCAAGCGGGGGGACCCAGTACTTC	CASSPSGGTQYF
.	.	TRBV7-9	TRBJ2-2	TGTGCCAGCAGCTTAGGAGGAGGGAACACCGGGGAGCTGTTTTTT	CASSLGGGNTGELFF
.	.	TRBV7-8	TRBJ2-7	TGTGCCAGCAGCGCAAGGCGGGTAGCCTACGAGCAGTACTTC	CASSARRVAYEQYF
.	.	TRBV5-1	TRBJ2-5	TGCGCCAGCAGCTTGCGGGAGAAAGAGACCCAGTACTTC	CASSLREKETQYF
.	TRBD2	TRBV7-9	TRBJ2-2	TGTGCCAGCAGCCAGTCCCGGGGGGCGAACACCGGGGAGCTGTTTTTT	CASSQSRGANTGELFF
.	TRBD2	TRBV15	TRBJ2-1	TGTGCCACCAGCAGAGATAACCAGCGGGGGACCTACAATGAGCAGTTCTTC	CATSRDNQRGTYNEQFF
.	.	TRBV9	TRBJ2-1	TGTGCCAGCAGCGTAGGAACAGGATACAATGAGCAGTTCTTC	CASSVGTGYNEQFF
once	.	TRBV28	TRBJ1-4	TGTGCCAGCAGTCCGAGCCCAATTGGTGAAAAACTGTTTTTT	CASSPSPIGEKLFF
.	.	TRBV2	TRBJ1-2	TGTGCCAGCAGTCCTAGGGGTTATGGCTACACCTTC	CASSPRGYGYTF
.	TRBD2	TRBV7-2	TRBJ2-3	TGTGCCAGCAGCCGGACTAGCGAGAGCACAGATACGCAGTATTTT	CASSRTSESTDTQYF
.	.	TRBV30	TRBJ1-1	TGTGCCTGGAGTGAGGACAGCGGACGGGAAGCTTTCTTT	CAWSEDSGREAFF
.	.	TRBV6-6	TRBJ1-1	TGTGCCAGCAGTTCCGCCGGGAACACTGAAGCTTTCTTT	CASSSAGNTEAFF
once	TRBD2	TRBV4-3	TRBJ2-2	TGCGCCAGCAGCCAAGGACTAGCGGGAAACACCGGGGAGCTGTTTTTT	CASSQGLAGNTGELFF
.	TRBD1	TRBV7-8	TRBJ1-4	TGTGCCAGCAGTTCGTCTACCGGGACAGGTCGGGAAAAACTGTTTTTT	CASSSSTGTGREKLFF
once	.	TRBV7-8	TRBJ2-1	TGTGCCAGCAGCCCCCCACTCCGGTCGAGCTCCTACAATGAGCAGTTCTTC	CASSPPLRSSSYNEQFF
.	TRBD2	TRBV7-2	TRBJ2-1	TGTGCCAGCAGCTTGGGGAGGGGACTAGACAATGAGCAGTTCTTC	CASSLGRGLDNEQFF
.	.	TRBV2	TRBJ1-2	TGTGCCAGCTCTGGGGACATCACCCGGGGCTACACCTTC	CASSGDITRGYTF
.	.	TRBV2	TRBJ2-3	TGTGCCAGCAGTGGACAGACCACAGATACGCAGTATTTT	CASSGQTTDTQYF
.	TRBD1	TRBV28	TRBJ1-2	TGTGCCAGCAGTCGGGACAGGGACTATGGCTACACCTTC	CASSRDRDYGYTF
.	.	TRBV7-2	TRBJ2-6	TGTGCCAGCAGCTTAGCGGTTGACACTGGGGCCAACGTCCTGACTTTC	CASSLAVDTGANVLTF
once	TRBD2	TRBV24-1	TRBJ2-7	TGTGCCACCAGTCAGCGGGAGGGAGGCGAGCAGTACTTC	CATSQREGGEQYF
.	.	TRBV27	TRBJ2-3	TGTGCCAGCAGTTCGGACTGGGCTACGCAGTATTTT	CASSSDWATQYF
few	TRBD1	TRBV5-6	TRBJ1-1	TGTGCCAGCAGCTGGGGCGTGGGACAGGGGAATGAAGCTTTCTTT	CASSWGVGQGNEAFF
.	TRBD1	TRBV6-5	TRBJ1-6	TGTGCCAGCAGCCGGACAGGGTTTAATTCACCCCTCCACTTT	CASSRTGFNSPLHF
.	.	TRBV15	TRBJ2-6	TGTGCCACCAGCAGAGATGGGGGCGCCGGGGCCAACGTCCTGACTTTC	CATSRDGGAGANVLTF
.	.	TRBV28	TRBJ1-2	TGTGCCAGCAGTCCAGGGGCCGGCTATGGCTACACCTTC	CASSPGAGYGYTF